The text below deals with one T cell receptor beta chain. In the original workflow: The authors estimated nucleated cell counts from reference gene primer amplification. Method: immunoSEQ multiplex PCR; TCRdb's copy keeps in-frame clones and lacks some. D and trimming come from the DNA, and the V and J calls and clone size come from that table. The sample lists about 160,000 clones, 82% seen once, with 22% in the top ten. The V and J ends lost 0 bases and 4 bases, in that order; junction bases with no gene match: 5. Per germline, CDR1 SGHRS and CDR2 YFSETQ. The CDR3 contains 15 residues. The data derive from a study of blood T cell repertoires in COVID-19. Across the study: There were acute and convalescent COVID-19 samples, and they came from the United States, Italy and Spain.

This receptor was taken from a woman older than 75 with acute or convalescent COVID-19. The chain is built from TRBV5-1 and TRBJ2-7; 9 nucleotides match TRBD2. What was sequenced was peripheral blood. CDR3 sequence reads: CASSLVLTSGYEQYF. Here the CDR3 DNA reads TGCGCCAGCAGCTTGGTACTGACTAGCGGATACGAGCAGTACTTC.